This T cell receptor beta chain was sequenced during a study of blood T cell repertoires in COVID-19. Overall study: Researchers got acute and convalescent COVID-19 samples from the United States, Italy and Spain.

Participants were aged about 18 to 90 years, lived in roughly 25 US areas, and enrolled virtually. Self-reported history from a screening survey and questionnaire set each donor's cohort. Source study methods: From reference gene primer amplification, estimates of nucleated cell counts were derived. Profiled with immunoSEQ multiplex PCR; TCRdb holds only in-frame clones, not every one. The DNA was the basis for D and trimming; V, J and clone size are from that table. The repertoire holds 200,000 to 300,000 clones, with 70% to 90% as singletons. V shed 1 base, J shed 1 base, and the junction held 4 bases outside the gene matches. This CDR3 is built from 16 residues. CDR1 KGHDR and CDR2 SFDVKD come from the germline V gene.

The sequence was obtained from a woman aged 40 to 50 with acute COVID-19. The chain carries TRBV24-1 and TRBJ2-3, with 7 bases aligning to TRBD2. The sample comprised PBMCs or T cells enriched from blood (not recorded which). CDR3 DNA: TGTGCCACCAGTGATTTCCGGGAGGTCGGCACAGATACGCAGTATTTT. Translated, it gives CATSDFREVGTDTQYF.